The entry below gives a single T cell receptor (beta chain) sequence along with its context. This clone occurred a few times. Its target antigen remains unknown. No qualities accompany the bases; no much larger clone lies one base away. This entry belongs to a study of metastatic and nonmetastatic thyroid tumors (dated by TCRdb to about 2020). Study-level background: For patients with malignant and with benign thyroid disease, the researchers compared repertoires between peripheral blood samples and tumor or nodule tissue samples.

Libraries were made using PCR. Sequencer: Illumina HiSeq 4000. The TCR beta-chain CDR3 region of each patient was profiled by high-throughput sequencing. Concerning the study's data processing: Drawing on CDR3 differences between clinicopathological groups, the researchers built a classifier meant to tell apart patients with distant-metastatic papillary thyroid cancer. The Shannon index was used to measure repertoire diversity, and the Morisita-Horn index was used to measure how similar tumor and blood repertoires were. TCRdb redid the processing of the public reads, applying fastp at Q25 and MiXCR, and retained in-frame beta chains. V and J calls and clone size were set by TCRdb, not the authors. In all, the sample holds almost 85,000 clones, and around an eighth of those were seen once. In total, the top ten clones hold roughly 10% of the sample. No treatment had been received by any patient before thyroid surgery. Patient clinical samples collected from 2012 to 2018 were retrospectively analysed using T-cell receptor beta sequencing.

The CDR3 spans 15 residues, from the cysteine through the phenylalanine. Of all the DNA, just the CDR3 is kept, 45 bases in frame from base 1. The germline V gene provides CDR1 SNHLY and CDR2 FYNNEI. V sheds 4 bases and J sheds 2 bases, leaving 11 bases between their ends. The full study reports these points: TCR beta diversity was reported as significantly higher in malignant tumors than in benign nodules, in both blood and tumor samples.

This clonotype was obtained from a female donor with papillary thyroid cancer or a benign thyroid nodule (not recorded which). Some clones in this sample may be carry-over from other donors' samples. The chain employs TRBV2 and TRBJ1-4; the D gene cannot be named for sure. The sample taken for sequencing was tumor tissue. The CDR3 reads as follows: CASSGSGCTNEKLFF. The nucleotide sequence is given as TGTGCCAGCAGTGGATCGGGATGTACTAATGAAAAACTGTTTTTT.